This TCR beta chain came from a study of shared clonotypes between healthy human individuals. The CDR3 has 15 residues. Libraries were prepared by immunoSEQ multiplex PCR; TCRdb keeps only in-frame clonotypes and omits some of them. This table holds about 530,000 clones, about 75% found once. The origin of this receptor is a woman aged 40 to 50 in good health. Some clones in this sample may be carry-over from other donors' samples. V and J are TRBV21-1 and TRBJ1-1; the table assigns TRBD1, which was not confirmed against the DNA. TRBV21-1 is given as a pseudogene. Specimen: PBMCs. The CDR3 loop reads CARRDRGFIFPEAFF. In DNA, the CDR3 is TGTGCCAGGCGAGACAGGGGTTTTATCTTCCCTGAAGCTTTCTTT.